The 28 T cell receptor beta chains reported below all come from one sample, sequenced in a study of PD-1 blockade in classical Hodgkin lymphoma. Sample time point: cycle 4 day 1 (C4D1), after around six weeks of nivolumab. With no exception, relapse followed autologous stem cell transplantation in all patients, and brentuximab vedotin exposure varied. CD4+ T cells were purified from thawed PBMCs by magnetic negative selection. This table comes from immunoSEQ multiplex PCR, and its TCRdb copy is limited to in-frame clones, with some not included. Among some 9,100 clones listed, 80% to 85% were seen once. Sequences were derived from CD4+ T cells from blood, sampled before the fourth cycle of nivolumab. The receptor source for this set is a human donor with classical Hodgkin lymphoma.

CDR3: CASSFSGANVLTF. The CDR3, as DNA: TGTGCCAGCAGCTTCTCTGGGGCCAACGTCCTGACTTTC. The rearrangement uses TRBV27 and TRBJ2-6; D is unclear. Germline V gives CDR1 MNHEY, CDR2 SMNVEV (reference sequence). This CDR3 contains 13 residues. Deletions cut 6 bases from V and 0 bases from J, with 3 bases between. The whole variable domain, filled in from reference TRBV27 and TRBJ2-6, reads EAQVTQNPRYLITVTGKKLTVTCSQNMNHEYMSWYRQDPGLGLRQIYYSMNVEVTDKGDVPEGYKVSRKEKRNFPLILESPSPNQTSLYFCASSFSGANVLTFGAGSRLTVL.

The chain couples TRBV14 to TRBJ2-1; D possibly corresponds to TRBD2 (5 bases). Between the trimmed V and J ends, which lost 1 base and 9 bases, there was a span of 10 bases. The CDR3 totals 13 residues. CDR1 SGHDN and CDR2 FVKESK come from the germline V gene. CDR3 in DNA: TGTGCCAGCAGCCAAGGGCTGGCGGGTGAGCAGTTCTTC. The encoded protein is CASSQGLAGEQFF.

The chain combines TRBV10-3 with TRBJ2-1; 11 bases line up with TRBD2. Looked up from germline, CDR1 is ENHRY and CDR2 is SYGVKD. This CDR3 has 15 amino acids. After removal of 5 bases from V and 8 bases from J, the junction contained 8 bases not matched to a gene. CDR3 residues: CAISSGTSGVDEQFF. CDR3 coding DNA: TGTGCCATCAGTTCCGGGACTAGCGGCGTAGATGAGCAGTTCTTC.

V gene TRBV7-9 combines with J gene TRBJ2-2, with TRBD2 matching 8 bases. CDR3 size: 18 residues. Germline trimming cut 3 bases from V and 4 bases from J; bases unmatched to any gene: 13. Germline CDR1 is SEHNR and CDR2 is FQNEAQ (reference sequence). Written as DNA, the CDR3 is TGTGCCAGCAGCTTTGGTCTAATAGCGGGACGAAGCACCGGGGAGCTGTTTTTT. It specifies CASSFGLIAGRSTGELFF.

The rearrangement joins TRBV15 to TRBJ2-1; 9 bases align to TRBD1. V was clipped by 9 bases and J by 3 bases; unmatched bases: 6. The CDR3 contains 14 residues. CDR1 is LNHNV, CDR2 YYDKDF, per germline (reference sequence). The CDR3 spells CATKTGGIYNEQFF. The CDR3, as DNA: TGTGCCACTAAGACAGGGGGAATCTACAATGAGCAGTTCTTC.

This chain uses TRBV6-5 with TRBJ2-7; D might be TRBD2 (6 bases). Per germline, CDR1 MNHEY and CDR2 SVGAGI. This CDR3 is 11 amino acids long. Between the trimmed V and J ends, which lost 7 bases and 6 bases, there was a span of 10 bases. The CDR3 sequence is CASTGGFEQYF. CDR3 DNA sequence: TGTGCCAGCACTGGAGGGTTCGAGCAGTACTTC.

J is TRBJ2-1 and V is TRBV6-1; TRBD2 agrees at 7 bases. The CDR3 loop spans 15 amino acids. Trimming took 1 base from V and 8 from J; bases not matched to a gene: 8. Germline-derived CDR1 and CDR2 are MNHNS and SASEGT. The CDR3 here is CASSEVGGSGDEQFF. Here the CDR3 DNA reads TGTGCCAGCAGTGAAGTTGGCGGGAGTGGAGATGAGCAGTTCTTC.

The rearrangement uses TRBV19 and TRBJ2-2; D ambiguous. The CDR3 totals 12 residues. CDR1 LNHDA and CDR2 SQIVND come from the germline V gene (reference sequence). CDR3 nucleotide sequence: TGTTGCCTCGCCACGAGGACCGGGGAGCTGTTTTTT. Translation: CCLATRTGELFF.

The J gene is TRBJ2-2, the V gene TRBV27, with D maybe TRBD1 (6 bases). The CDR3 extends over 17 amino acids. Germline V gene lookup returns CDR1 MNHEY and CDR2 SMNVEV (reference sequence). V was clipped by 6 bases and J by 0 bases, with 17 bases between them. The CDR3 DNA sequence: TGTGCCAGCAGAAGGACAGCTGATCCCACGAACACCGGGGAGCTGTTTTTT. This gives the protein CASRRTADPTNTGELFF.

The genes are TRBV9 and TRBJ1-2, with 8 bases lining up with TRBD1. Germline CDR1 reads SGDLS; CDR2 reads YYNGEE. Trimming removed 4 bases from V and 0 bases from J; junction bases left unmatched: 5. This CDR3 spans 15 amino acids. The CDR3 reads CASSSATGANYGYTF. As DNA, the CDR3 is TGTGCCAGCAGCTCCGCGACAGGGGCTAACTATGGCTACACCTTC. The full variable domain, in which reference TRBV9 and TRBJ1-2 provide the parts outside the CDR3, is DSGVTQTPKHLITATGQRVTLRCSPRSGDLSVYWYQQSLDQGLQFLIQYYNGEERAKGNILERFSAQQFPDLHSELNLSSLELGDSALYFCASSSATGANYGYTFGSGTRLTVV.

The CDR3 sequence is CASSNRQGGKPDTEAFF. In DNA, the CDR3 is TGTGCCAGCAGCAATAGACAGGGGGGAAAGCCGGACACTGAAGCTTTCTTT. The chain couples TRBV21-1 to TRBJ1-1; the table assigns TRBD1, which was not confirmed against the DNA. TRBV21-1 has pseudogene status. The CDR3 runs to 17 residues.

This clone was detected a few times. The chain couples TRBV7-3 to TRBJ2-2; D possibly corresponds to TRBD1 (6 bases). The CDR3 length is 13 residues. Germline values: CDR1 SGHTA, CDR2 FQGTGA. Between the trimmed V and J ends, which lost 4 bases and 5 bases, there was a span of 8 bases. In DNA, the CDR3 is TGTGCCAGCAGCTCCACAGGGACCGGGGAGCTGTTTTTT. It is translated as CASSSTGTGELFF.

V and J are TRBV2 and TRBJ2-7; D perhaps matches TRBD1 (5 bases). This CDR3 comprises 12 residues. The germline CDR1 and CDR2 sequences are SNHLY and FYNNEI. The V gene lost 6 bases and the J gene lost 0 bases, with 6 bases spanning the gap. The CDR3 loop is CASRDNSYEQYF. For the CDR3, the DNA is TGTGCCAGCAGGGACAACTCCTACGAGCAGTACTTC.

The chain couples TRBV5-8 to TRBJ1-4, with TRBD1 identical over 8 bases. V lost 0 bases, J lost 3 bases, and 1 base stayed unmatched. CDR3 size: 15 residues. CDR1 is SGHTS, CDR2 YDEGEE, per germline. CDR3 loop: CASSLGDRPNEKLFF. CDR3 sequence (DNA): TGTGCCAGCAGCTTGGGGGACAGGCCTAATGAAAAACTGTTTTTT. Drawing the rest from reference TRBV5-8 and TRBJ1-4, the complete variable domain is EAGVTQSPTHLIKTRGQQATLRCSPISGHTSVYWYQQALGLGLQFLLWYDEGEERNRGNFPPRFSGRQFPNYSSELNVNALELEDSALYLCASSLGDRPNEKLFFGSGTQLSVL.

This chain links TRBV7-3 with TRBJ2-3, with D unresolved. Germline V gene lookup returns CDR1 SGHTA and CDR2 FQGTGA. The CDR3 has 14 amino acids. Trimming shortened V by 5 bases and J by 5 bases, and 14 bases separated the two germline ends. CDR3 sequence: CASSALPIGDTQYF. Written as DNA, the CDR3 is TGTGCCAGCAGCGCCCTCCCGATCGGAGATACGCAGTATTTT.

V usage is TRBV15 and J usage is TRBJ2-7, with TRBD2 identical over 7 bases. This CDR3 is 15 amino acids long. Trimming cost V 3 bases and J 3 bases; bases outside gene matches: 8. Germline-derived CDR1 and CDR2 are LNHNV and YYDKDF (reference sequence). DNA of the CDR3: TGTGCCACCAGCAGCGGGGTGACGGGAGGCTACGAGCAGTACTTC. Its protein is CATSSGVTGGYEQYF.

The rearrangement uses TRBV7-3 and TRBJ1-2; 8 bases align to TRBD1. Germline V gene sequence: CDR1 SGHTA, CDR2 FQGTGA. The trim removed 3 bases at V and 4 bases at J, leaving 1 base unmatched. The CDR3 spans 13 residues. CDR3 DNA: TGTGCCAGCAGCTTTGGACAGGGCTATGGCTACACCTTC. Encoded protein: CASSFGQGYGYTF.

This clone was found a few times. J is TRBJ2-7 and V is TRBV7-2; 9 nucleotides agree with TRBD1. The junction had 6 bases not matched to a gene; V was cut back by 3 bases and J by 6 bases. The CDR3 totals 14 residues. Germline CDR1 and CDR2: SGHTA and FQGNSA. This chain's CDR3 is CASSFRTGALEQYF. CDR3 in DNA: TGTGCCAGCAGCTTCCGGACAGGGGCCCTCGAGCAGTACTTC.

The rearrangement joins TRBV20-1 to TRBJ2-1, with a possible D match to TRBD1 (5 bases). There are 11 residues in the CDR3. V lost 7 bases to trimming and J lost 7 bases, with 11 bases between them. Germline V CDR1 and CDR2: DFQATT, SNEGSKA (reference sequence). Here the CDR3 DNA reads TGCAGTGTTCCCAGGGAAAATGAGCAGTTCTTC. Translating gives CSVPRENEQFF.

This sequence joins TRBV5-6 and TRBJ2-7; TRBD2 matches 8 bases. Per germline, CDR1 SGHDT and CDR2 YYEEEE. Trimming took 0 bases from V and 2 from J; bases not matched to a gene: 7. This CDR3 comprises 16 residues. CDR3 sequence reads: CASSLALAGWAYEQYF. The DNA of the CDR3 is TGTGCCAGCAGCTTGGCTTTAGCGGGATGGGCCTACGAGCAGTACTTC.

The V and J genes are TRBV27 and TRBJ2-5, with 8 bases matching TRBD2. CDR3 size: 14 residues. CDR1 is MNHEY and CDR2 is SMNVEV in the germline V gene (reference sequence). The trim removed 4 bases at V and 1 base at J, leaving 2 bases unmatched. The CDR3 loop is CASSSAGGQETQYF. CDR3 in DNA: TGTGCCAGCAGTTCGGCGGGGGGCCAAGAGACCCAGTACTTC.

The chain uses TRBV19 and TRBJ2-7; TRBD1 matches 7 bases. CDR3 length: 15 residues. The germline V gene encodes CDR1 LNHDA and CDR2 SQIVND (reference sequence). The ends lost 5 bases at V and 3 bases at J; junction bases unmatched: 10. The DNA for the CDR3 is TGTGCCAGTAGTTCCAATGGACAGGCTATCTACGAGCAGTACTTC. It specifies CASSSNGQAIYEQYF. The whole variable domain, remainder taken from reference TRBV19 and TRBJ2-7, is DGGITQSPKYLFRKEGQNVTLSCEQNLNHDAMYWYRQDPGQGLRLIYYSQIVNDFQKGDIAEGYSVSREKKESFPLTVTSAQKNPTAFYLCASSSNGQAIYEQYFGPGTRLTVT.

The V and J genes are TRBV28 and TRBJ1-3; 8 bases align to TRBD1. The germline gives CDR1 MDHEN, CDR2 SYDVKM. The trim removed 5 bases at V and 3 bases at J, leaving 3 bases unmatched. The CDR3 covers 14 residues. This CDR3 reads CASSKTGVGNTIYF. CDR3 bases: TGTGCCAGCAGTAAGACAGGGGTTGGAAACACCATATATTTT.

The genes are TRBV28 and TRBJ1-2; 9 nucleotides match TRBD1. CDR3 length equals 14 residues. The V gene's germline CDR1 is MDHEN and CDR2 SYDVKM. After removal of 5 bases from V and 2 bases from J, the junction contained 3 bases not matched to a gene. CDR3 bases: TGTGCCAGCAGTACCGGACAGGGGAACTATGGCTACACCTTC. Translated, it gives CASSTGQGNYGYTF.

This clone was detected a few times. The chain couples TRBV2 to TRBJ1-2; perhaps TRBD1 as D (5 bases). The CDR3 totals 13 residues. The germline V gene has CDR1 SNHLY and CDR2 FYNNEI. Trimming stripped 3 bases from V and 5 bases from J, with 10 bases between. Here the CDR3 reads CASSDRQSYGYTF. The DNA for the CDR3 is TGTGCCAGCAGTGATCGACAGAGTTATGGCTACACCTTC.

This sequence joins TRBV18 and TRBJ2-5, with TRBD1 identical over 10 bases. The DNA end favors TRBJ2-7, so the J call may be wrong. The CDR3 spans 16 residues. Per germline, CDR1 KGHSH and CDR2 LQKENI. The CDR3 region has the DNA TGTGCCAGCTCACTAACCGGGACAGGGGCGCCCTACGAGCAGTACTTC. This translates into CASSLTGTGAPYEQYF.

The chain uses TRBV10-3 and TRBJ2-5; D assignment may be TRBD1 or TRBD2 (5 bases each). The CDR3 is made up of 18 amino acids. The V end was cut by 6 bases, the J end by 5 bases, with 28 bases between. Germline V gives CDR1 ENHRY, CDR2 SYGVKD. CDR3 nucleotides: TGTGCCATCAGCGGGGATGTAGGGACGGGCCCAAGCAGGGAGACCCAGTACTTC. This gives the protein CAISGDVGTGPSRETQYF.

The CDR3 bases are TGCGCCAGCAGCTTGGGAGGAAGAATTATCTACGAGCAGTACTTC. Its protein is CASSLGGRIIYEQYF. The J gene is TRBJ2-7, the V gene TRBV5-1; D is unclear. Germline lookup yields CDR1 SGHRS and CDR2 YFSETQ. Deletions cut 0 bases from V and 3 bases from J, with 13 bases between. The CDR3 covers 15 residues.